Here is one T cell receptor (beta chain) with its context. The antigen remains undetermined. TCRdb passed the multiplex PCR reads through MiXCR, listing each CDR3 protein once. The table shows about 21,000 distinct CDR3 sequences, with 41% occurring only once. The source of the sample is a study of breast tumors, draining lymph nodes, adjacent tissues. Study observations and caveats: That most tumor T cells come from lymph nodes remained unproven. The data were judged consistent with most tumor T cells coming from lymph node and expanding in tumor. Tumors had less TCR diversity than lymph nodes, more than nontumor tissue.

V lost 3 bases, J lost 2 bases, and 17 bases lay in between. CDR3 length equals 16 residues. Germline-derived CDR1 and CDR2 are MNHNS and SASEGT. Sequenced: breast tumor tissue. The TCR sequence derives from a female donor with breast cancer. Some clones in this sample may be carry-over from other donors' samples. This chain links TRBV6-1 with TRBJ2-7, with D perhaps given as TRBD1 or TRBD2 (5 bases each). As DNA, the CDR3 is TGTGCCAGCAGTGAGAGGGTCAGTGGGGCAGCCTACGAGCAGTACTTC. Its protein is CASSERVSGAAYEQYF.